This TCR beta chain was captured in a study of cytomegalovirus exposure and HLA in healthy donors. These donors, healthy bone marrow donors, were studied. CDR1 and CDR2 (germline): MNHNY, SVGAGI (reference sequence). V was clipped by 4 bases and J by 0 bases, with 12 bases between them. The CDR3 totals 15 residues. It was with 60 Vbeta and 13 Jbeta primers that the PCR ran. Clones were sequenced by immunoSEQ multiplex PCR, and TCRdb holds only the in-frame ones, with some missing. The data show over 150,000 clones, approximately 80% seen once. Notes on this clone: The antigen remains undetermined.

Study-level results: As a later analysis revealed, the rate of TCR association differed by HLA locus, with DRB1 most and HLA-C fewest. A missense DCLRE1C variant was associated with V- and J-gene trimming of TCR beta chains in a later analysis, and an independent cohort replicated the association. After further analysis at a later stage, 15,000 to 20,000 TCR beta sequences were associated with HLA alleles at 0.05 false discovery rate.

The sequencing input was PBMCs. The clonotype comes from a woman in her 50s in good health and CMV-seronegative. This chain joins TRBV6-6 and TRBJ1-1; weak D call: TRBD1 (6 bases). This chain's CDR3 is CASSLGAAMNTEAFF. Written as DNA, the CDR3 is TGTGCCAGCAGTTTGGGGGCGGCAATGAACACTGAAGCTTTCTTT.